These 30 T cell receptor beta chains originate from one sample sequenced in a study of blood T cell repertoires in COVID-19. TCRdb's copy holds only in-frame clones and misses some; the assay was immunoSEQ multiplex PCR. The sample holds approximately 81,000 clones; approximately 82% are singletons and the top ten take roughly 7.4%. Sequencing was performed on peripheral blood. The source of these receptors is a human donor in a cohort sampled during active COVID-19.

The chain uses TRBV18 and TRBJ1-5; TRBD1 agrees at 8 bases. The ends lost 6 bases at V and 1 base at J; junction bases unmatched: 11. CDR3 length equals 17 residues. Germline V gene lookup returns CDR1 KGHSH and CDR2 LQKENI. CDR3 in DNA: TGTGCCAGCTCCCCCATGGGGCGGACAGGGAGCAATCAGCCCCAGCATTTT. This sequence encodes CASSPMGRTGSNQPQHF.

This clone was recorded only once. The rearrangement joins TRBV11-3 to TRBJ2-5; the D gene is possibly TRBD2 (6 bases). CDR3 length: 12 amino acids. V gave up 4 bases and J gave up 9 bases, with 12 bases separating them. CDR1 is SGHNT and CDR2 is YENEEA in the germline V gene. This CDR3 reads CASSSGGEAQYF. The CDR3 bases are TGTGCCAGCAGCTCCGGCGGGGAGGCCCAGTACTTC.

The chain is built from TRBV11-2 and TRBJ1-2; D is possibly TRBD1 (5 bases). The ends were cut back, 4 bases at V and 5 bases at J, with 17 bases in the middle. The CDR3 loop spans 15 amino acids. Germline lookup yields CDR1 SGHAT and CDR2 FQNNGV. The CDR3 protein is CASSYRMTALYGYTF. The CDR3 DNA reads TGTGCCAGCAGCTATCGGATGACAGCTCTATATGGCTACACCTTC.

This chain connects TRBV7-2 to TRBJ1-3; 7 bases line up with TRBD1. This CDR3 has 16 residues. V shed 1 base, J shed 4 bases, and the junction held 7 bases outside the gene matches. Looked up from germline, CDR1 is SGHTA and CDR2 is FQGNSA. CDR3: CASSLGPTGAGNTIYF. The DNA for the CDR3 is TGTGCCAGCAGCTTAGGACCCACAGGGGCGGGAAACACCATATATTTT.

The CDR3 region is CASKTEYYSNQPQHF. The CDR3 coding sequence is TGTGCCAGCAAGACAGAATACTATAGCAATCAGCCCCAGCATTTT. V gene TRBV6-5 combines with J gene TRBJ1-5; possibly TRBD1 for D (5 bases). Trimming left V 7 bases short and J 0 bases short, with 13 bases between. Germline lookup yields CDR1 MNHEY and CDR2 SVGAGI. This CDR3 is 15 amino acids long.

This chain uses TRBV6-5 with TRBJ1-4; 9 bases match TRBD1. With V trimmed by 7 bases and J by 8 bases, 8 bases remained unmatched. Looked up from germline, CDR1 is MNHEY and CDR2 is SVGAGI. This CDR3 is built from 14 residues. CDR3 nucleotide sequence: TGTGCCAGCACCGACGACAGGGGGGGGGAAAAACTGTTTTTT. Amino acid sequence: CASTDDRGGEKLFF.

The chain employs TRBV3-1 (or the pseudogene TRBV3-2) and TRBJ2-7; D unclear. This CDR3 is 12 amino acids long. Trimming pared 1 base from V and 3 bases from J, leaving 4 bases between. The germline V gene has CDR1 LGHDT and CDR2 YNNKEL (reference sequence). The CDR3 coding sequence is TGTGCCAGCAGCCAAGGACACTACGAGCAGTACTTC. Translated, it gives CASSQGHYEQYF.

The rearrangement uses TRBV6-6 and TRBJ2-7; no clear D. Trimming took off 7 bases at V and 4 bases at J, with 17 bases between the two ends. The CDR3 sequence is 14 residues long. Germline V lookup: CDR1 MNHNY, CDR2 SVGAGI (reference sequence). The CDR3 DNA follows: TGTGCCAGCACCCCGGAGTGGAGCCCTTACGAGCAGTACTTC. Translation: CASTPEWSPYEQYF.

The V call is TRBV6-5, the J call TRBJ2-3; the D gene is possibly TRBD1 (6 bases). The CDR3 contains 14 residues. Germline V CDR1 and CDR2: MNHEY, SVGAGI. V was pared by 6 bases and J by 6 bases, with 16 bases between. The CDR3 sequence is CASRTGTMADTQYF. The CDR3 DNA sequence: TGTGCCAGCAGAACCGGGACAATGGCCGATACGCAGTATTTT.

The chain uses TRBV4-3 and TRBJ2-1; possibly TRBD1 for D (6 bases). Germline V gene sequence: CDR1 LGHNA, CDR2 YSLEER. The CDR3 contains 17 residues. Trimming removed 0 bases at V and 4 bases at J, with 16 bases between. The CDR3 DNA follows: TGCGCCAGCAGCCAAGAGTACCGGGACAAAAAATACAATGAGCAGTTCTTC. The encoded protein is CASSQEYRDKKYNEQFF.

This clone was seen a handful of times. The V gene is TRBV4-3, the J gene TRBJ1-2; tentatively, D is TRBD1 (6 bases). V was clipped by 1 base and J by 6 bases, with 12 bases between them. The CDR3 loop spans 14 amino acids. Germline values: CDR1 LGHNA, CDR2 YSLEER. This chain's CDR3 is CASSQGPGEHGYTF. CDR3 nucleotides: TGCGCCAGCAGCCAAGGCCCAGGGGAGCATGGCTACACCTTC.

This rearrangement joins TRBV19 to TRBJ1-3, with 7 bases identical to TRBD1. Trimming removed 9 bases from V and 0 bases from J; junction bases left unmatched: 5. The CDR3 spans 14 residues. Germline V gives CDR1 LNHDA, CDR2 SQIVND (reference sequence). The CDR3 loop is CASKDRYSGNTIYF. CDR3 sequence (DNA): TGTGCCAGCAAGGACAGGTACTCTGGAAACACCATATATTTT.

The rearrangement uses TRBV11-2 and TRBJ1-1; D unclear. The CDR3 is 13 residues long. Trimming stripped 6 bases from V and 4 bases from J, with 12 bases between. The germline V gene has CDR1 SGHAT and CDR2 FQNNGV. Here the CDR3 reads CASSPTRGTEAFF. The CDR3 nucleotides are TGTGCCAGCAGTCCCACCCGGGGCACTGAAGCTTTCTTT.

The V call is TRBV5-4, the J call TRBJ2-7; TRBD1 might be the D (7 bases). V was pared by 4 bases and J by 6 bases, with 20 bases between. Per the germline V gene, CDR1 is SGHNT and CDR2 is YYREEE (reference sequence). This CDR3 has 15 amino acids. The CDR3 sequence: CASSANRGLEGEQYF. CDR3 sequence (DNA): TGTGCCAGCAGCGCCAACAGGGGCCTGGAGGGCGAGCAGTACTTC.

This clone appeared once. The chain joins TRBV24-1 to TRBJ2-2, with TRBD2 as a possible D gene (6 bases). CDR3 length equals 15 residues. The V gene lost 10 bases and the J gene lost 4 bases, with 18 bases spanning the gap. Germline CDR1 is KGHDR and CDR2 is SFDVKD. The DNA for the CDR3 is TGTGCCACTGGGCCGGGGGATGGGGCCACCGGGGAGCTGTTTTTT. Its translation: CATGPGDGATGELFF.

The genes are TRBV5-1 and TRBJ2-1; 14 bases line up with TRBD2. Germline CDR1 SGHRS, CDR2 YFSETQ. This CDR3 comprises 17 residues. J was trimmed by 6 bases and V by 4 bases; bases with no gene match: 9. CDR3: CASSLLTGTSGGNEQFF. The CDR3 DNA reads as TGCGCCAGCAGCCTATTAACCGGGACTAGCGGGGGCAATGAGCAGTTCTTC. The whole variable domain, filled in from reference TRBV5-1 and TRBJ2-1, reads KAGVTQTPRYLIKTRGQQVTLSCSPISGHRSVSWYQQTPGQGLQFLFEYFSETQRNKGNFPGRFSGRQFSNSRSEMNVSTLELGDSALYLCASSLLTGTSGGNEQFFGPGTRLTVL.

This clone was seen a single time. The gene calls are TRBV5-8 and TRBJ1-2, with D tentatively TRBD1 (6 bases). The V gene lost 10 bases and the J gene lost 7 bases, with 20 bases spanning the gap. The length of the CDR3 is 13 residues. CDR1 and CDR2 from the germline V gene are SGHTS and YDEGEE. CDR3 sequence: CAPGSRGSSGYTF. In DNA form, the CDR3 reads TGTGCCCCCGGGTCAAGGGGGAGTTCTGGCTACACCTTC.

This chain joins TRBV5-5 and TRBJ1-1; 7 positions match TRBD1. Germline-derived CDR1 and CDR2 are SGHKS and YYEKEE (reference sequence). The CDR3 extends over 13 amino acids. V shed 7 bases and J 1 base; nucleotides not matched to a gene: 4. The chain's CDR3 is CASGGGGNTEAFF. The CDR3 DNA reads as TGTGCCAGCGGAGGGGGCGGGAACACTGAAGCTTTCTTT.

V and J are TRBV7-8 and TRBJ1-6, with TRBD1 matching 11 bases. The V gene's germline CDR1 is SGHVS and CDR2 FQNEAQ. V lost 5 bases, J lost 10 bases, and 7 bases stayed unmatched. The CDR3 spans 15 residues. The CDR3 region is CASSPDRGRMSPLHF. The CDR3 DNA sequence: TGTGCCAGCAGCCCGGACAGGGGGCGAATGTCACCCCTCCACTTT. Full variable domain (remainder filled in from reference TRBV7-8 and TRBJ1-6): GAGVSQSPRYKVAKRGQDVALRCDPISGHVSLFWYQQALGQGPEFLTYFQNEAQLDKSGLPSDRFFAERPEGSVSTLKIQRTQQEDSAVYLCASSPDRGRMSPLHFGNGTRLTVT.

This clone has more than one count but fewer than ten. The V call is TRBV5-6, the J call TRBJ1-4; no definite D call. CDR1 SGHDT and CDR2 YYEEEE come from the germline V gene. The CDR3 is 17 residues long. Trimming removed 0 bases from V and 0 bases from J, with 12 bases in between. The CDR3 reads CASSLDSTRATNEKLFF. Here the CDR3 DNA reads TGTGCCAGCAGCTTGGATTCCACTCGTGCAACTAATGAAAAACTGTTTTTT.

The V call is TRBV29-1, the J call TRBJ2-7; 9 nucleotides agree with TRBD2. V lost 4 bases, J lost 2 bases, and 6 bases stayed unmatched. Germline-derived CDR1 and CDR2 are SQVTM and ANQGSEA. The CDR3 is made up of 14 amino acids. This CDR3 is CSVGLAGQAYEQYF. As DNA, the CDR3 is TGCAGCGTTGGCCTAGCGGGGCAAGCCTACGAGCAGTACTTC.

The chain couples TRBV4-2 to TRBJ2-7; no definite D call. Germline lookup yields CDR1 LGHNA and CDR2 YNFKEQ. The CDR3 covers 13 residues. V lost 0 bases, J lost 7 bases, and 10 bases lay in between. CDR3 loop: CASSQEYLEEQYF. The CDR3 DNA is TGTGCCAGCAGCCAAGAATATCTGGAGGAGCAGTACTTC.

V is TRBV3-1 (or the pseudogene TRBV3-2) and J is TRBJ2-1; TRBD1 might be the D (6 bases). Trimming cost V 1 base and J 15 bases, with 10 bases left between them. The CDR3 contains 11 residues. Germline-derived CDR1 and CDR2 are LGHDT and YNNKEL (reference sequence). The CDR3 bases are TGTGCCAGCAGCCAAGGTGGCAGGGGGTTCTTC. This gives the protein CASSQGGRGFF.

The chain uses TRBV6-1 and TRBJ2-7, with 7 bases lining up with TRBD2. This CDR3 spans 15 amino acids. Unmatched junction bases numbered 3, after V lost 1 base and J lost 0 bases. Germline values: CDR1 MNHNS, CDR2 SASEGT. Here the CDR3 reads CASSEVSGNSYEQYF. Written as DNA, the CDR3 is TGTGCCAGCAGTGAAGTCAGCGGGAACTCCTACGAGCAGTACTTC.

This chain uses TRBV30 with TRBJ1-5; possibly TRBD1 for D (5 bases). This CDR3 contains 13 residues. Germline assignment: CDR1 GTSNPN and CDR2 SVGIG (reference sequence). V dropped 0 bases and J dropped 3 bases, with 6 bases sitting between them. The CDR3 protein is CAWSVRDNQPQHF. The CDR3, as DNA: TGTGCCTGGAGTGTCAGGGACAATCAGCCCCAGCATTTT.

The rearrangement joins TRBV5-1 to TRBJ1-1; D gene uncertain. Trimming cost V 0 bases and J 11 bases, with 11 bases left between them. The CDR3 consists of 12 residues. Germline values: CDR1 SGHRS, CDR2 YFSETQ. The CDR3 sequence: CASSLEESGAFF. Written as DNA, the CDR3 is TGCGCCAGCAGCTTGGAAGAGTCGGGGGCTTTCTTT.

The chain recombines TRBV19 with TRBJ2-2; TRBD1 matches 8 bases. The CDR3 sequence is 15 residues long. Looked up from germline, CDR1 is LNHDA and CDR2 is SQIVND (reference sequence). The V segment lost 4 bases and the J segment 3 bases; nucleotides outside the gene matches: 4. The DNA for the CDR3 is TGTGCCAGTAGTAGGACAGGGTTTGACACCGGGGAGCTGTTTTTT. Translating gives CASSRTGFDTGELFF.

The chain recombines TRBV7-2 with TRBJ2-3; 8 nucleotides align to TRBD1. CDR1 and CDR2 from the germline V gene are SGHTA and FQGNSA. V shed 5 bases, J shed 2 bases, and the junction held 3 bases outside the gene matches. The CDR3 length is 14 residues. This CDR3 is CASSPDRATDTQYF. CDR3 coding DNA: TGTGCCAGCAGCCCGGACAGGGCCACAGATACGCAGTATTTT.

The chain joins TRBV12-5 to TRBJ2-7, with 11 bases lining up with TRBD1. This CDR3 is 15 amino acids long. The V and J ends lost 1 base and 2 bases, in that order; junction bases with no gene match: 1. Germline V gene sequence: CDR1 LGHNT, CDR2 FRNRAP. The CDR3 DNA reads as TGTGCTAGTGGTTTGGGGGACAGGGGGACCTACGAGCAGTACTTC. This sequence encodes CASGLGDRGTYEQYF.

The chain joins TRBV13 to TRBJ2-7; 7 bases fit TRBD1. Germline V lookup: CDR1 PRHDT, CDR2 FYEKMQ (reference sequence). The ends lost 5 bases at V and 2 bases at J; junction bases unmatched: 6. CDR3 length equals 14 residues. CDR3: CASSDRDRAYEQYF. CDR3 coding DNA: TGTGCCAGCAGCGACAGGGACAGAGCCTACGAGCAGTACTTC. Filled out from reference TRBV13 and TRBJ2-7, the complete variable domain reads AAGVIQSPRHLIKEKRETATLKCYPIPRHDTVYWYQQGPGQDPQFLISFYEKMQSDKGSIPDRFSAQQFSDYHSELNMSSLELGDSALYFCASSDRDRAYEQYFGPGTRLTVT.